This T cell receptor beta chain was sequenced for a study of cytomegalovirus exposure and HLA in healthy donors. The PCR ran on 60 Vbeta and 13 Jbeta primers. The assay was immunoSEQ multiplex PCR, and TCRdb's table has in-frame clones only and misses some. The sample carries about 150,000 clones, about 60% recorded once. As for the donors, each was a healthy bone marrow donor. There are a few counts of this clone. V was pared by 7 bases and J by 2 bases, with 6 bases of the junction left unmatched. This CDR3 spans 15 amino acids. The germline CDR1 and CDR2 sequences are SGHDN and FVKESK. This clonotype was obtained from a woman aged 60-75 years in good health and CMV-seropositive. This sequence joins TRBV14 and TRBJ1-5; 9 bases agree with TRBD1. The sequencing sample was made of PBMCs. The CDR3 DNA follows: TGTGCCAGCAACTCGGACAGGGGTGGCAATCAGCCCCAGCATTTT. This encodes CASNSDRGGNQPQHF.